A single sample gave rise to the 12 T cell receptor beta chains below, sequenced in a study of metastatic and nonmetastatic thyroid tumors. All patients were treatment-naive before thyroid surgery. TCRdb used MiXCR to call clones anew from the PCR reads. There are about 59,000 clones in the sample; 15% to 20% occur only once, and just under 9.5% lies in the top ten. The specimen was blood. Receptor source: a male donor with papillary thyroid cancer or a benign thyroid nodule (not recorded which). Some clones in this sample may be carry-over from other donors' samples.

This clone was seen ten or more times. The chain is built from TRBV27 and TRBJ1-6; a weak D match, TRBD1 (5 bases). V was cut by 4 bases and J by 12 bases, with 19 bases left in between. Germline CDR1 and CDR2: MNHEY and SMNVEV (reference sequence). The CDR3 has 15 amino acids. CDR3 in amino acids: CASSSGGTGKGPLHF. CDR3 DNA: TGTGCCAGCAGTTCCGGGGGGACGGGAAAGGGACCCCTCCACTTT.

This clone was counted a few times. The J gene is TRBJ2-1, the V gene TRBV28; perhaps TRBD2 as D (6 bases). The CDR3 spans 12 residues. Germline V gives CDR1 MDHEN, CDR2 SYDVKM. The germline V and J ends were trimmed by 3 bases and 8 bases, with 8 bases remaining between them. The DNA for the CDR3 is TGTGCCAGCAGTTTGGGGGACTATGAGCAGTTCTTC. It yields the protein CASSLGDYEQFF.

In regard to this clone: A junction boundary mismatches the germline segment, possibly from a read error. The J gene is TRBJ2-5, the V gene TRBV7-8; D is unclear. Per the germline V gene, CDR1 is SGHVS and CDR2 is FQNEAQ. The CDR3 is 13 amino acids. The CDR3 loop is CASILRVQETQYF. The CDR3 region has the DNA TGTGCCAGCATCTTAAGGGTCCAAGAGACCCAGTACTTC.

Note on this clone: At one end the junction does not follow the germline gene, possibly because of a read error. The chain links TRBV6-2 or TRBV6-3 to TRBJ1-4; 7 bases are a match to TRBD1. This CDR3 region has 20 residues. The germline V gene encodes CDR1 MNHEY and CDR2 SVGEGT. This CDR3 reads CARSYELHDREGNENEKLFF. The CDR3 DNA reads as TGTGCCAGAAGTTACGAGTTACATGACAGGGAAGGGAACGAGAATGAAAAGCTGTTTTTT.

This clone was detected many times. This rearrangement joins TRBV9 to TRBJ1-4; D remains ambiguous. This CDR3 spans 16 amino acids. The ends were cut back, 0 bases at V and 8 bases at J, with 17 bases in the middle. The germline CDR1 and CDR2 sequences are SGDLS and YYNGEE. This CDR3 reads CASSVGGWTYEEKLFF. Written as DNA, the CDR3 is TGTGCCAGCAGCGTAGGGGGTTGGACGTATGAAGAAAAACTGTTTTTT.

The table lists this clone with a few counts. The chain links TRBV10-3 to TRBJ2-7, with 10 bases fitting TRBD2. The CDR3 is 17 residues long. Germline assignment: CDR1 ENHRY and CDR2 SYGVKD. J gave up 1 base and V 8 bases, and 14 bases lay outside the gene matches. The CDR3 DNA follows: TGTGCCATCCCCAAGCTCCTCAGCGGGAGGGCGTCCTACGAGCAGTACTTC. It translates to CAIPKLLSGRASYEQYF.

This clone appeared many times. This chain connects TRBV18 to TRBJ2-1, with TRBD1 matching 9 bases. V was clipped by 3 bases and J by 10 bases; unmatched bases: 10. This CDR3 has 15 amino acids. Looked up from germline, CDR1 is KGHSH and CDR2 is LQKENI. CDR3 sequence reads: CASSPLTGGRKEQFF. The CDR3 bases are TGTGCCAGCTCACCGTTGACAGGGGGAAGAAAGGAGCAGTTCTTC.

At least ten counts were recorded for this clone. V usage is TRBV27 and J usage is TRBJ1-5; D may be TRBD1 (6 bases). The CDR3 covers 13 residues. Trimming stripped 4 bases from V and 11 bases from J, with 15 bases between. Germline V gene data show CDR1 as MNHEY and CDR2 as SMNVEV (reference sequence). This CDR3 is CASSYRGKGAQHF. For the CDR3, the DNA is TGTGCCAGCAGTTATAGGGGGAAGGGAGCCCAGCATTTT.

This clone was seen repeatedly, ten times or more. The rearrangement links TRBV6-1 to TRBJ2-2; D is perhaps TRBD1 (6 bases). Trimming took off 6 bases at V and 2 bases at J, with 16 bases between the two ends. The CDR3 totals 16 residues. CDR1 MNHNS and CDR2 SASEGT come from the germline V gene. The CDR3 spells CASRDLGGRNTGELFF. The DNA for the CDR3 is TGTGCCAGCAGGGACCTAGGGGGTAGAAACACCGGGGAGCTGTTTTTT.

The chain has TRBV9 and TRBJ2-2; 11 bases are a match to TRBD2. CDR1 and CDR2 (germline): SGDLS, YYNGEE. The CDR3 length is 17 residues. V dropped 0 bases and J dropped 4; count of bases not matched to a gene: 5. CDR3 DNA sequence: TGTGCCAGCAGCGTAGTCTATAGCGGGGGGGCCACCGGGGAGCTGTTTTTT. This sequence encodes CASSVVYSGGATGELFF.

In this sample, this clone turned up many times. The chain joins TRBV6-2 or TRBV6-3 to TRBJ2-6; D may be TRBD2 (5 bases). The CDR3 is 16 residues long. Germline lookup yields CDR1 MNHEY and CDR2 SVGEGT. The V end was cut by 4 bases, the J end by 0 bases, with 10 bases between. The CDR3 region is CASSSDGGSGANVLTF. The CDR3 DNA reads as TGTGCCAGCAGTTCGGACGGAGGCTCTGGGGCCAACGTCCTGACTTTC.

This clone was seen many times. The CDR3 region is CASSSSLGWELFF. CDR3 in DNA: TGTGCCAGTAGTTCCTCTCTCGGGTGGGAGCTGTTTTTT. The V gene is TRBV19, the J gene TRBJ2-2; no clear D gene. Germline V gives CDR1 LNHDA, CDR2 SQIVND (reference sequence). Trimming shortened V by 5 bases and J by 9 bases, and 13 bases separated the two germline ends. The CDR3 length is 13 residues.